The 16 T cell receptor beta chains reported below all come from one sample, sequenced in a study of shared clonotypes between healthy human individuals. The assay was immunoSEQ multiplex PCR, and TCRdb's table has in-frame clones only and misses some. This sample carries 1.5 million to 2.5 million clones, just under 95% of them seen once, and the ten largest clones take under 1.5%. Naive CD8 populations comprised CD45RO-negative cells positively selected for CCR7, excluding terminally differentiated effector memory CD45RA+ cells. Material: naive CD8+ T cells sorted from blood. Receptors originate from a man younger than 35 in good health.

This clone was detected only once. The genes are TRBV28 and TRBJ2-5; D uncertain. The germline V and J ends were trimmed by 6 bases and 4 bases, with 12 bases remaining between them. The CDR3 runs to 13 residues. The germline V gene encodes CDR1 MDHEN and CDR2 SYDVKM. The CDR3 DNA reads as TGTGCCAGCAGATTGATGGGTGGAGAGACCCAGTACTTC. This codes for CASRLMGGETQYF.

The chain joins TRBV7-9 to TRBJ2-3; the D gene is possibly TRBD1 (6 bases). This CDR3 region has 12 residues. Trimming shortened V by 4 bases and J by 14 bases, and 16 bases separated the two germline ends. Looked up from germline, CDR1 is SEHNR and CDR2 is FQNEAQ (reference sequence). For the CDR3, the DNA is TGTGCCAGCAGCTCGGACAGCGTTAGCACGTATTTT. Residues: CASSSDSVSTYF.

The V and J genes are TRBV19 and TRBJ1-2; D is ambiguous. Germline assignment: CDR1 LNHDA and CDR2 SQIVND (reference sequence). The CDR3 contains 14 residues. Trimming took 4 bases from V and 7 from J, leaving 16 bases between them. The CDR3 DNA follows: TGTGCCAGTAGTAAGGGCCCGGGTCCAGTTGGCTACACCTTC. Protein sequence: CASSKGPGPVGYTF.

As regards this clone: The sample carries other DNA sequences with the same CDR3. J is TRBJ1-1 and V is TRBV7-9, with TRBD1 matching 8 bases. The germline CDR1 and CDR2 sequences are SEHNR and FQNEAQ (reference sequence). The CDR3 has 15 residues. V lost 5 bases, J lost 0 bases, and 5 bases stayed unmatched. CDR3 DNA: TGTGCCAGCAGCCTAGGACAGGGCATGAACACTGAAGCTTTCTTT. Protein: CASSLGQGMNTEAFF.

For this clone: Other nucleotide sequences from this sample produce the same CDR3. The gene calls are TRBV6-5 and TRBJ1-5, with D possibly matching TRBD1 (6 bases). Per the germline V gene, CDR1 is MNHEY and CDR2 is SVGAGI. The V gene lost 1 base and the J gene lost 7 bases, with 11 bases spanning the gap. There are 14 residues in the CDR3. The CDR3 region is CASSYLTGGQPQHF. The DNA of the CDR3 is TGTGCCAGCAGTTACTTGACAGGAGGCCAGCCCCAGCATTTT.

The rearrangement links TRBV10-3 to TRBJ1-4; D is unresolved. Between the trimmed V and J ends, which lost 8 bases and 3 bases, there was a span of 10 bases. This CDR3 spans 13 amino acids. CDR1 and CDR2 (germline): ENHRY, SYGVKD. In DNA form, the CDR3 reads TGTGCCATCGGGTCACCCCCTAATGAAAAACTGTTTTTT. Protein: CAIGSPPNEKLFF.

The chain carries TRBV28 and TRBJ1-2; tentatively, D is TRBD1 (5 bases). Germline V lookup: CDR1 MDHEN, CDR2 SYDVKM. The CDR3 consists of 14 residues. Between the trimmed V and J ends, which lost 6 bases and 4 bases, there was a span of 15 bases. CDR3 in amino acids: CASSLTGGLYGYTF. CDR3 coding DNA: TGTGCCAGCAGCTTGACGGGGGGTCTCTATGGCTACACCTTC.

The chain uses TRBV7-6 and TRBJ2-7; 9 bases line up with TRBD2. The ends lost 2 bases at V and 4 bases at J; junction bases unmatched: 3. The CDR3 runs to 14 residues. Germline values: CDR1 SGHVS, CDR2 FNYEAQ. Written as DNA, the CDR3 is TGTGCCAGCAGCTTAAATAGCGGGGGTTACGAGCAGTACTTC. Residues: CASSLNSGGYEQYF.

This sequence joins TRBV28 and TRBJ2-3; D is unresolved. This CDR3 comprises 15 residues. Per the germline V gene, CDR1 is MDHEN and CDR2 is SYDVKM. With 6 bases removed from V and 3 bases from J, the gap between germline ends came to 16 bases. CDR3 bases: TGTGCCAGCAGAGTCGCTGATTCGTGGACAGATACGCAGTATTTT. Amino acids: CASRVADSWTDTQYF. Full variable domain (outside the CDR3, taken from reference TRBV28 and TRBJ2-3): DVKVTQSSRYLVKRTGEKVFLECVQDMDHENMFWYRQDPGLGLRLIYFSYDVKMKEKGDIPEGYSVSREKKERFSLILESASTNQTSMYLCASRVADSWTDTQYFGPGTRLTVL.

CDR3 bases: TGTGCCAGTAGTATCTACGGGACAGGGGTAGATGAAGCTTTCTTT. Translation gives CASSIYGTGVDEAFF. The chain recombines TRBV19 with TRBJ1-1, with 10 bases lining up with TRBD1. CDR1 and CDR2 (germline): LNHDA, SQIVND (reference sequence). The ends lost 3 bases at V and 7 bases at J; junction bases unmatched: 8. The CDR3 consists of 15 residues.

This rearrangement joins TRBV27 to TRBJ2-2, with D possibly TRBD2 on 6 matching bases. The CDR3 is 15 residues long. The V gene lost 5 bases and the J gene lost 7 bases, with 17 bases spanning the gap. From germline, CDR1 is MNHEY and CDR2 SMNVEV (reference sequence). The CDR3 protein is CASSHYGGTDGELFF. The CDR3 DNA is TGTGCCAGCAGTCACTATGGGGGGACCGACGGGGAGCTGTTTTTT.

The chain is built from TRBV30 and TRBJ1-3, with D possibly being TRBD1 (5 bases). The CDR3 runs to 16 residues. V was shortened by 3 bases and J by 0 bases, with 15 bases between the two germline ends. Germline V gene data show CDR1 as GTSNPN and CDR2 as SVGIG (reference sequence). For the CDR3, the DNA is TGTGCCTGGAGCGGAGGGGATGGGTTCTCTGGAAACACCATATATTTT. Amino acid sequence: CAWSGGDGFSGNTIYF.

In this sample, this clone turned up once. This rearrangement joins TRBV6-5 to TRBJ1-1; maybe TRBD1 (6 bases). The CDR3 sequence is 14 residues long. Germline CDR1 MNHEY, CDR2 SVGAGI. The V end was cut by 4 bases, the J end by 4 bases, with 13 bases between. In DNA form, the CDR3 reads TGTGCCAGCAGTTGGGCAGGGGAGGGCACTGAAGCTTTCTTT. Its translation: CASSWAGEGTEAFF.

This clone has just a few counts. The chain joins TRBV15 to TRBJ1-2; tentative D call: TRBD1 (5 bases). Trimming left V 8 bases short and J 8 bases short, with 12 bases between. Germline assignment: CDR1 LNHNV and CDR2 YYDKDF (reference sequence). There are 11 residues in the CDR3. The CDR3 loop is CATGRGPGYTF. The CDR3 DNA is TGTGCCACCGGGAGGGGACCCGGCTACACCTTC.

With respect to this clone: The junction does not match germline at one end; this may be a read error. This sequence joins TRBV7-7 and TRBJ2-7, with D perhaps TRBD1 or TRBD2 (6 bases each). The germline V gene encodes CDR1 SSHAT and CDR2 FNYEAQ (reference sequence). The CDR3 sequence is 15 residues long. The CDR3 reads CASSPRGAGAYEQYF. The DNA of the CDR3 is TGTGCTAGCAGCCCAAGGGGGGCAGGGGCCTACGAGCAGTACTTC. The full variable domain, with the rest looked up from reference TRBV7-7 and TRBJ2-7, is GAGVSQSPRYKVTKRGQDVTLRCDPISSHATLYWYQQALGQGPEFLTYFNYEAQPDKSGLPSDRFSAERPEGSISTLTIQRTEQRDSAMYRCASSPRGAGAYEQYFGPGTRLTVT.

The chain is built from TRBV18 and TRBJ2-7, with TRBD1 matching over 7 bases. The CDR3 spans 16 residues. The junction had 11 bases not matched to a gene; V was cut back by 6 bases and J by 0 bases. In germline, CDR1 is KGHSH, CDR2 LQKENI. The CDR3 here is CASSPTDRVFSYEQYF. The CDR3 region has the DNA TGTGCCAGCTCCCCAACCGACAGGGTATTCTCCTACGAGCAGTACTTC. The variable domain in full, with the rest retrieved from reference TRBV18 and TRBJ2-7, is NAGVMQNPRHLVRRRGQEARLRCSPMKGHSHVYWYRQLPEEGLKFMVYLQKENIIDESGMPKERFSAEFPKEGPSILRIQQVVRGDSAAYFCASSPTDRVFSYEQYFGPGTRLTVT.